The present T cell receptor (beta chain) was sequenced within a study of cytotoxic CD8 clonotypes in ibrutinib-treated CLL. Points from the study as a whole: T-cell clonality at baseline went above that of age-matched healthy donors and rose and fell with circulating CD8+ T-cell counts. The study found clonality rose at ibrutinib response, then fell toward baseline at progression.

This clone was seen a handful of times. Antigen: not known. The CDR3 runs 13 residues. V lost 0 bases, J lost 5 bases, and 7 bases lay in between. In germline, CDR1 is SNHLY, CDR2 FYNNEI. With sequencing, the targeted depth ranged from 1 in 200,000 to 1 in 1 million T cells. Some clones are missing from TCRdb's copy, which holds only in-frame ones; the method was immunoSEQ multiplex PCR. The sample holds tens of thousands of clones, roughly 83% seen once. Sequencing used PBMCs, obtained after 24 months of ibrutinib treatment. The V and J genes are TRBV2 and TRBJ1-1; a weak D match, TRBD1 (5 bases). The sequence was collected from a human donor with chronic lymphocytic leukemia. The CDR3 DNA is TGTGCCAGCAGTGAAGCGGGGGTTACTGAAGCTTTCTTT. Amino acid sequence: CASSEAGVTEAFF.